This entry is about one T cell receptor (beta chain). CDR1 and CDR2 (germline): LNHDA, SQIVND (reference sequence). Trimming removed 3 bases from V and 5 bases from J; junction bases left unmatched: 5. CDR3 size: 14 residues. The data were obtained in a study of long-term antiretroviral therapy in people with HIV. At the survey level, the v3.0 immunoSEQ assay was run. The data were produced by immunoSEQ multiplex PCR, yet TCRdb's version contains in-frame clones alone and is incomplete. Among about 6,700 clones listed, around 70% were seen once. This chain connects TRBV19 to TRBJ2-5; 8 bases are shared with TRBD1. Sequences were derived from unsorted PBMCs, sampled 0.1 years before starting antiretroviral therapy. This sequence was found in a man between 18 and 35 years old with HIV. In DNA form, the CDR3 reads TGTGCCAGTAGTATCGGACAGGGAGGTGAGACCCAGTACTTC. Residues: CASSIGQGGETQYF.